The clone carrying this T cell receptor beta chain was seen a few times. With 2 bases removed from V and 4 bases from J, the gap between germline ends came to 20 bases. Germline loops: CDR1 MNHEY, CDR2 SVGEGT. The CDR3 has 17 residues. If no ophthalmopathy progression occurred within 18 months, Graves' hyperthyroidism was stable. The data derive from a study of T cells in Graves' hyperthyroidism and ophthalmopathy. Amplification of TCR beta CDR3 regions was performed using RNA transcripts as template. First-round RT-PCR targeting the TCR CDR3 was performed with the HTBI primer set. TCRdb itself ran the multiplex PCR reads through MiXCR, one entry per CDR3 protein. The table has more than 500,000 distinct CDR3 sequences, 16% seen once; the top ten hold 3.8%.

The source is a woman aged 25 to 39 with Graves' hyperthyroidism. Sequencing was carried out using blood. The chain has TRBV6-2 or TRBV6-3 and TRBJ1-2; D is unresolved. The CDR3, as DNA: TGTGCCAGCAGTTACCACCGCCGACCAAAAACCCTCTATGGCTACACCTTC. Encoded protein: CASSYHRRPKTLYGYTF.